These 5 T cell receptor beta chains came from one sample sequenced in a study of breast tumors, draining lymph nodes, adjacent tissues. Samples came from axillary lymph nodes draining the breast cancer. In TCRdb, the multiplex PCR reads were re-called with MiXCR into one record per CDR3 protein. This sample has over 150,000 distinct CDR3 sequences, with about 32% found just once. The sample comprised axillary lymph node tissue. The receptors come from a female donor with breast cancer. Some clones in this sample may be carry-over from other donors' samples.

As concerns this clonotype: This may be a read error, as it is one base from a much larger clone. Likely a read error: the CDR3 ends without its conserved phenylalanine or tryptophan. The chain recombines TRBV6-5 with TRBJ2-7; 9 bases are shared with TRBD2. In germline, CDR1 is MNHEY, CDR2 SVGAGI. J was trimmed by 2 bases and V by 6 bases; bases with no gene match: 8. CDR3 length: 15 residues. CDR3 amino acids: CASRGVGLATYEQYL. CDR3 DNA sequence: TGTGCCAGCAGGGGAGTCGGACTAGCGACCTACGAGCAGTACCTC.

This clonotype was seen at least ten times. This chain uses TRBV5-5 with TRBJ1-6; tentatively, D is TRBD1 (6 bases). CDR3 length: 16 amino acids. Per germline, CDR1 SGHKS and CDR2 YYEKEE (reference sequence). V was clipped by 0 bases and J by 6 bases, with 13 bases between them. CDR3 sequence: CASSLVPPGANSPLHF. The CDR3 nucleotides are TGTGCCAGCAGCTTGGTCCCACCAGGGGCTAATTCACCCCTCCACTTT.

This clonotype appeared a few times. This chain joins TRBV27 and TRBJ1-5; D gene ambiguous. Germline CDR1 MNHEY, CDR2 SMNVEV (reference sequence). This CDR3 spans 15 amino acids. With 3 bases removed from V and 0 bases from J, the gap between germline ends came to 9 bases. CDR3: CASSFRPHSNQPQHF. The CDR3 DNA follows: TGTGCCAGCAGTTTCCGACCCCATAGCAATCAGCCCCAGCATTTT.

This clonotype was observed many times. The chain has TRBV20-1 and TRBJ2-3, with D perhaps matching TRBD2 (7 bases). The CDR3 spans 15 residues. Trimming took 3 bases from V and 2 from J, leaving 15 bases between them. Germline values: CDR1 DFQATT, CDR2 SNEGSKA (reference sequence). The DNA for the CDR3 is TGCAGTGCTAGTACCGGGGGGCTCGCCACAGATACGCAGTATTTT. Residues: CSASTGGLATDTQYF.

V is TRBV3-1 and J is TRBJ1-1; TRBD1 might be the D (6 bases). CDR3 length: 15 residues. The V gene's germline CDR1 is LGHDT and CDR2 YNNKEL (reference sequence). V lost 6 bases and J lost 3, with 17 bases in between. The CDR3 DNA follows: TGTGCCAGCAGGGAGGGGGGGGCAGTCCACACTGAAGCTTTCTTT. Protein sequence: CASREGGAVHTEAFF.